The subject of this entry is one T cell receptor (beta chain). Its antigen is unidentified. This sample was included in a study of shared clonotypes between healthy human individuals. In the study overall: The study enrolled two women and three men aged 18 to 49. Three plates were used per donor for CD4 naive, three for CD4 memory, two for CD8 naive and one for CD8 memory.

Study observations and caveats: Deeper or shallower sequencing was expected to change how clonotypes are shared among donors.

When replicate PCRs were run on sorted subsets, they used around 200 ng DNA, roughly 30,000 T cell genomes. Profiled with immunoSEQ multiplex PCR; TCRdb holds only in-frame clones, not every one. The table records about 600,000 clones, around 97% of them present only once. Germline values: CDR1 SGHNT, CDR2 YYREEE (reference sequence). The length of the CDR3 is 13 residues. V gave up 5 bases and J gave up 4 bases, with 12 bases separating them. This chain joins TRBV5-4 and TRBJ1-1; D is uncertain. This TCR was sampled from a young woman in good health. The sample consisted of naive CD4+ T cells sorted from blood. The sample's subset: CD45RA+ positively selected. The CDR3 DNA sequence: TGTGCCAGCAGATCGGATAGGGCCACTGAAGCTTTCTTT. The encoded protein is CASRSDRATEAFF.